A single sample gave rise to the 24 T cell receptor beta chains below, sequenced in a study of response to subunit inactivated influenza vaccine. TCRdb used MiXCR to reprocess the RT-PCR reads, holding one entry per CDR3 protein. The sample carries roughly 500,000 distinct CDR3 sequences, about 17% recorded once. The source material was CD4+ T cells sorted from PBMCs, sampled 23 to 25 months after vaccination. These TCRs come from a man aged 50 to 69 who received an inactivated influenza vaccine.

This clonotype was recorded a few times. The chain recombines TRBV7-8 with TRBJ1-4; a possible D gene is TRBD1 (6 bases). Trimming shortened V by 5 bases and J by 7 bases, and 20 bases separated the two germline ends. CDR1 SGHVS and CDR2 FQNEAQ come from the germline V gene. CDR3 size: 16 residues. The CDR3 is CASSPRRRTEGEKLFF. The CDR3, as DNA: TGTGCCAGCAGCCCACGGCGTAGGACAGAGGGTGAAAAACTGTTTTTT.

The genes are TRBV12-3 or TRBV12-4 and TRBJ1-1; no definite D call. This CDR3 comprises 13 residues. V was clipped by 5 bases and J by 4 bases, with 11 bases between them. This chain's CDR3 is CASSTSHGTEAFF. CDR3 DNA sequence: TGTGCCAGCAGTACCTCTCACGGCACTGAAGCTTTCTTT.

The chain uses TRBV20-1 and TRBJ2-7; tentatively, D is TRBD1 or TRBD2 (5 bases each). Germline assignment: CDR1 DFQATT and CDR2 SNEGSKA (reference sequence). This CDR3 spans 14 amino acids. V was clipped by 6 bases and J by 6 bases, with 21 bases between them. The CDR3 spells CSAIKPGTSGEQYF. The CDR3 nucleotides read TGCAGTGCCATAAAACCGGGGACCAGCGGCGAGCAGTACTTC.

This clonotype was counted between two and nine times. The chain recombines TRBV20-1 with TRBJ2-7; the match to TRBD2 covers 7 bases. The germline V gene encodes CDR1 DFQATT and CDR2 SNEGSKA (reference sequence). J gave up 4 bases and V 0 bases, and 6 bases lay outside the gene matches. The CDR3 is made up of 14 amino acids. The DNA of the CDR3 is TGCAGTGCTAGAGATTGGGAGGGCTTTTACGAGCAGTACTTC. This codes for CSARDWEGFYEQYF.

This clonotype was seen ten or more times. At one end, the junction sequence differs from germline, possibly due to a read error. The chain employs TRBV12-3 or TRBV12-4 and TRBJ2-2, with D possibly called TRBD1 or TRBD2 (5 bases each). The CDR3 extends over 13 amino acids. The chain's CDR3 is CASRGAGTGELFF. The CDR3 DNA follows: TGCGCCAGCAGAGGGGCGGGCACCGGGGAGCTGTTTTTT.

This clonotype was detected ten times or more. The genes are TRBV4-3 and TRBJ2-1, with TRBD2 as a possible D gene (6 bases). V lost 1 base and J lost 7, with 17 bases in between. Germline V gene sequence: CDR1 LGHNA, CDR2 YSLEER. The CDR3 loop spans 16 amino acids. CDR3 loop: CASSQGGTSLTNEQFF. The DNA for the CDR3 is TGCGCCAGCAGCCAAGGGGGGACTTCTCTCACTAATGAGCAGTTCTTC.

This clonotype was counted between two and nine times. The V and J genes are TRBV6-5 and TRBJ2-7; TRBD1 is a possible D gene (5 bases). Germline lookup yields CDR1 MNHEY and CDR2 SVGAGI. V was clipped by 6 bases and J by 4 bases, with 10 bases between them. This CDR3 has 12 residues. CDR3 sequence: CASRRQGYEQYF. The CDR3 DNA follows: TGTGCCAGCAGACGTCAGGGATACGAGCAGTACTTC.

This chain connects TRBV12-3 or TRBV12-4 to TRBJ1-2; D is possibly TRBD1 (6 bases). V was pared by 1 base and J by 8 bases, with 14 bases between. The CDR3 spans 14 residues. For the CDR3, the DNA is TGTGCCAGCAGTTTAGTCGCAGGGGATCTGGGCTACACCTTC. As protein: CASSLVAGDLGYTF.

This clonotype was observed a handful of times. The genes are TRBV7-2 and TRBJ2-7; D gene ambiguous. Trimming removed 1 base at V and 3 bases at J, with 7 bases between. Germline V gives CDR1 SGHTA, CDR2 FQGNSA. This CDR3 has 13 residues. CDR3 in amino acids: CASSLDTVYEQYF. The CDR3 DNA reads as TGTGCCAGCAGCTTAGATACGGTCTACGAGCAGTACTTC. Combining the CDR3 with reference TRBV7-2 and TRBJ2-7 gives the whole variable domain GAGVSQSPSNKVTEKGKDVELRCDPISGHTALYWYRQSLGQGLEFLIYFQGNSAPDKSGLPSDRFSAERTGGSVSTLTIQRTQQEDSAVYLCASSLDTVYEQYFGPGTRLTVT.

The CDR3 DNA reads TGTGCCAGCAGCGTGTCCCCCGGGAGCGGAGAGACCCAGTACTTC. Translated: CASSVSPGSGETQYF. The V call is TRBV9, the J call TRBJ2-5, with D perhaps TRBD2 (6 bases). V was pared by 2 bases and J by 4 bases, with 15 bases between. The germline V gene has CDR1 SGDLS and CDR2 YYNGEE. This CDR3 comprises 15 residues.

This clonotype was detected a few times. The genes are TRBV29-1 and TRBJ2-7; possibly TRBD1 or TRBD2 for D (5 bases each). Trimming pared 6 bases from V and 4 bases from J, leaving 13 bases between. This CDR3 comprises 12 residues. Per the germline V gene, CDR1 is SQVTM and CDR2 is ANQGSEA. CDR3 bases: TGCAGCGTAACAGGAGGACCTTACGAGCAGTACTTC. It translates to CSVTGGPYEQYF.

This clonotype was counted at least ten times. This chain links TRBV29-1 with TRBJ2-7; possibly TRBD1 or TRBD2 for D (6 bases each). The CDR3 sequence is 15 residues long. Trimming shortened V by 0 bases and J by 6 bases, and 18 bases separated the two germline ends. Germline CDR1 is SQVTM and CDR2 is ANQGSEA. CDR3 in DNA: TGCAGCGTTGAAGATGGGGGGCAGGGGCAGGGCGAGCAGTACTTC. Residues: CSVEDGGQGQGEQYF.

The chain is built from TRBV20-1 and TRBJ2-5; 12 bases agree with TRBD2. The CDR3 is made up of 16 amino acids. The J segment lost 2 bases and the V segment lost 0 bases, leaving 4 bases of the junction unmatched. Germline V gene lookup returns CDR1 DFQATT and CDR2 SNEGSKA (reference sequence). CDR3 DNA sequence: TGCAGTGCTAGAGATGGAGGACTAGCGGGGCAAGAGACCCAGTACTTC. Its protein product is CSARDGGLAGQETQYF.

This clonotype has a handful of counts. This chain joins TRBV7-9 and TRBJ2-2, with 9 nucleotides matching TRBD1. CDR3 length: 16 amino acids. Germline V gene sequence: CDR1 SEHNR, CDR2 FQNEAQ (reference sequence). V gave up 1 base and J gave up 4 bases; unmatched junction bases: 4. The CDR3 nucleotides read TGTGCCAGCAGCTTAGAACCGGGACAGGGCACCGGGGAGCTGTTTTTT. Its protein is CASSLEPGQGTGELFF.

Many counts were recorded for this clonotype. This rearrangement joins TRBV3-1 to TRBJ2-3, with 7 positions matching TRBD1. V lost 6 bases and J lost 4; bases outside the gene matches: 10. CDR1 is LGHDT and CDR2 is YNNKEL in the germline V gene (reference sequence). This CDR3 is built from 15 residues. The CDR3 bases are TGTGCCAGCAGTCCAGGGGGAAGGGACGCAGATACGCAGTATTTT. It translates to CASSPGGRDADTQYF.

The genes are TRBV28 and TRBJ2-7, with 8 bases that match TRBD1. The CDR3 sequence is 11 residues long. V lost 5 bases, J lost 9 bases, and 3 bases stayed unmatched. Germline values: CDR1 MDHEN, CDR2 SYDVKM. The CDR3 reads CASSPGGLQYF. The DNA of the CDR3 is TGTGCCAGCAGTCCAGGGGGCCTGCAGTACTTC.

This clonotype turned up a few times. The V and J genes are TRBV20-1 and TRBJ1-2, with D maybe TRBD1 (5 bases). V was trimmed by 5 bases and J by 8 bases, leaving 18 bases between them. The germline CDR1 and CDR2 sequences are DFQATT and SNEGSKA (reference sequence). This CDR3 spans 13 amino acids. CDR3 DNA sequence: TGCAGTGCTCCAGACAGTCTTCGGGTAGGCTACACCTTC. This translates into CSAPDSLRVGYTF.

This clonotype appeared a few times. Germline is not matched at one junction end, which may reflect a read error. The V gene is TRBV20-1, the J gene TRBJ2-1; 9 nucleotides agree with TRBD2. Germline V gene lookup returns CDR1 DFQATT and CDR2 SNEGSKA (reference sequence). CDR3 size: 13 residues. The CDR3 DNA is TGCAGTGCTAGGAGTAGCGGGAGATCGGAGACCCACTTC. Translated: CSARSSGRSETHF.

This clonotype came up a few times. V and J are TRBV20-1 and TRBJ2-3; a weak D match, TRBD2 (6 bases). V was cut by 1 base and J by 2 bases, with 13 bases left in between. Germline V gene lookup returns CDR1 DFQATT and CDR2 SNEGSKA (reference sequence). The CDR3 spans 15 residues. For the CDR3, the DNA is TGCAGTGCTAGAGGTTCGGCGGGATCCACAGATACGCAGTATTTT. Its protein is CSARGSAGSTDTQYF.

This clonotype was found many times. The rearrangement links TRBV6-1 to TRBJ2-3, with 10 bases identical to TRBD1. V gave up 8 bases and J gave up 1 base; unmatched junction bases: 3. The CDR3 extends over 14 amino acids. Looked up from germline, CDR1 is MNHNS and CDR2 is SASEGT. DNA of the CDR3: TGTGCCAGCCACGACAGGGGGCGCACAGATACGCAGTATTTT. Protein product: CASHDRGRTDTQYF.

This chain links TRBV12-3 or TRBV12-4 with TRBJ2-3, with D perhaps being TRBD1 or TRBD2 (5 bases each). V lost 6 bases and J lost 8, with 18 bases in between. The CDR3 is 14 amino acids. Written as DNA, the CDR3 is TGTGCCAGCAGGTCCTCGGGGCACCCGGGTACGCAGTATTTT. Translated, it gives CASRSSGHPGTQYF.

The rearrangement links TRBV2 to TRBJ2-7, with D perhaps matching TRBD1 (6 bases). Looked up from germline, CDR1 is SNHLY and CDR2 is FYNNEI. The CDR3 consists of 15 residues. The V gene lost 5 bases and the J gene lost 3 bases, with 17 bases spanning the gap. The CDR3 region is CASSPGQPGGYEQYF. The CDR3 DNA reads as TGTGCCAGCAGTCCAGGACAGCCTGGAGGCTACGAGCAGTACTTC.

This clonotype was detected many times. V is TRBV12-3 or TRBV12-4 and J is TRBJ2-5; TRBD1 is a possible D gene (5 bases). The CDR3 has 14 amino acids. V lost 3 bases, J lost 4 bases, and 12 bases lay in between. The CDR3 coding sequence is TGTGCCAGCAGTTTTTCGGCTCAGGGAGAGACCCAGTACTTC. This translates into CASSFSAQGETQYF.

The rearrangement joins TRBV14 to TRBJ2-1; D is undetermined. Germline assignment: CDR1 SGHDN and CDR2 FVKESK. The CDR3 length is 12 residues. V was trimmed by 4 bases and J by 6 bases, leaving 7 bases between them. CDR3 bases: TGTGCCAGCAGCCCGTGGTCCAATGAGCAGTTCTTC. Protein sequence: CASSPWSNEQFF.